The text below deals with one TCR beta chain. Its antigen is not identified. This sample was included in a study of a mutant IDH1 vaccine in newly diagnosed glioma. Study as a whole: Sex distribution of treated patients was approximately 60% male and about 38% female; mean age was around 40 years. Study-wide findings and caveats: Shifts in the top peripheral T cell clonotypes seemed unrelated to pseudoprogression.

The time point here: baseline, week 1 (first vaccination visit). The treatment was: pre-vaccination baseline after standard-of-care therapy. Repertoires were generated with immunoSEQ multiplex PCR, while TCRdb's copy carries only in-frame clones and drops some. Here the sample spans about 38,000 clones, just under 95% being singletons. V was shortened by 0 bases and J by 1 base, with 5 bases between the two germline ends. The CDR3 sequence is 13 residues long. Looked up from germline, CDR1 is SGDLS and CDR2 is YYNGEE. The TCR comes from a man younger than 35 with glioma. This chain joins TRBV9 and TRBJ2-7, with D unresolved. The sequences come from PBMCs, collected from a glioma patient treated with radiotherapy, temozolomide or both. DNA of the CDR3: TGTGCCAGCAGCGTAGCGGCGTCCTACGAGCAGTACTTC. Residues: CASSVAASYEQYF.